This TCR beta chain was sequenced in a study of blood T cell repertoires in COVID-19. Overall study context: The cDNA or gDNA used as material had been derived from T cells, B-cell-depleted T cells, or PBMCs.

Here immunoSEQ multiplex PCR was the method, and the copy in TCRdb shows in-frame clones only, minus some. Of 200,000 to 250,000 clones listed, approximately 85% are singletons. CDR1 and CDR2 from the germline V gene are KGHDR and SFDVKD. V shed 4 bases and J shed 4 bases, with 18 bases lying between them. This CDR3 has 16 amino acids. The clonotype was recovered from a woman of 80 years or more with COVID-19, enrolled during active disease. Sequenced: peripheral blood. V usage is TRBV24-1 and J usage is TRBJ2-5, with D unclear. CDR3 nucleotides: TGTGCCACCAGTGACTCCGGTTTCGGTAGCCGAGAGACCCAGTACTTC. It codes for CATSDSGFGSRETQYF.